This T cell receptor (beta chain) originates from a study of radiation and T cells in renal cell carcinoma. Across the whole study: Nephrectomy followed 15 Gy stereotactic body radiation by 4 weeks. Findings of the study overall: In blood, top tumor clones expanded by 2 weeks, shrinking by 4.

Germline V lookup: CDR1 SQVTM, CDR2 ANQGSEA. J lost 4 bases, V lost 3 bases, and 6 bases had no gene match. The CDR3 loop spans 14 amino acids. Time point indicated: baseline pretreatment blood. Treatment specified: 15 Gy SBRT to primary tumor, nephrectomy 4 weeks later. This clone was counted once. No antigen is known for it. Using immunoSEQ multiplex PCR, the repertoire was profiled, and TCRdb retains in-frame clones only, with some absent. The table includes about 130,000 clones, approximately 91% detected once. This sequence was found in a woman aged 50 to 65 with renal cell carcinoma. The source was blood, collected from a patient whose treatment included radiotherapy and nephrectomy. J is TRBJ2-3 and V is TRBV29-1; 8 bases agree with TRBD1. CDR3 nucleotides: TGCAGCGTTGACCCCGGGACAGGTCCAGATACGCAGTATTTT. It codes for CSVDPGTGPDTQYF.